A single sample is the source of the 26 T cell receptor beta chains below, sequenced in a study of cytomegalovirus exposure and HLA in healthy donors. Primers: 60 Vbeta forward and 13 Jbeta reverse. Data came from immunoSEQ multiplex PCR; TCRdb stores just in-frame clones and leaves some out. This table holds 150,000 to 200,000 clones, about 75% found once. Sequenced: PBMCs. These receptors originate from a woman aged 40-49 years in good health and CMV-seropositive.

Comment on this clone: An end of the junction differs from the germline gene, which may be a read error. CDR3 sequence: CASSLTGTGRLF. DNA for the CDR3: TGTGCCAGCAGCTTGACCGGGACAGGGCGACTCTTC. This chain connects TRBV7-9 to TRBJ2-1, with TRBD1 matching over 9 bases. Germline CDR1 and CDR2: SEHNR and FQNEAQ (reference sequence). The CDR3 is 12 residues long.

DNA of the CDR3: TGTGCCAGCAGTTTAAGCAGGGTAAATGGCTACACCTTC. Protein sequence: CASSLSRVNGYTF. The chain is built from TRBV28 and TRBJ1-2, with a tentative D call TRBD1 (5 bases). CDR3 length: 13 residues. Trimming shortened V by 2 bases and J by 6 bases, and 10 bases separated the two germline ends. Germline V gene data show CDR1 as MDHEN and CDR2 as SYDVKM.

The rearrangement joins TRBV6-1 to TRBJ1-1; D gene uncertain. Deletions cut 5 bases from V and 6 bases from J, with 13 bases between. From germline, CDR1 is MNHNS and CDR2 SASEGT. The CDR3 is 13 amino acids. The CDR3 spells CASSLGGFAEAFF. CDR3 sequence (DNA): TGTGCCAGCAGTTTGGGAGGTTTTGCTGAAGCTTTCTTT.

The chain links TRBV25-1 to TRBJ2-7; the match to TRBD2 covers 10 bases. After removal of 4 bases from V and 1 base from J, the junction contained 4 bases not matched to a gene. The CDR3 is made up of 15 amino acids. The germline V gene encodes CDR1 MGHDK and CDR2 SYGVNS. CDR3 sequence (DNA): TGTGCCAGCAGTGTAGGGACTAGCGATTCCTACGAGCAGTACTTC. It specifies CASSVGTSDSYEQYF.

This clone was observed a single time. This chain joins TRBV11-2 and TRBJ2-3, with 12 bases identical to TRBD2. J gave up 4 bases and V 2 bases, and 1 base lay outside the gene matches. Germline CDR1 and CDR2: SGHAT and FQNNGV. CDR3 length: 15 residues. Written as DNA, the CDR3 is TGTGCCAGCAGCTTACTAGCGGGAGGGGCAGATACGCAGTATTTT. It encodes CASSLLAGGADTQYF.

The chain is built from TRBV4-1 and TRBJ2-3, with 8 bases identical to TRBD2. V shed 1 base and J 6 bases; nucleotides not matched to a gene: 9. The CDR3 totals 16 residues. The germline gives CDR1 MGHRA, CDR2 YSYEKL. CDR3 in amino acids: CASSQVVERESDTQYF. The DNA for the CDR3 is TGCGCCAGCAGCCAAGTTGTCGAGCGGGAGTCCGATACGCAGTATTTT.

This chain links TRBV2 with TRBJ1-2, with 8 positions matching TRBD1. Trimming cost V 4 bases and J 7 bases; bases outside gene matches: 2. Germline CDR1 is SNHLY and CDR2 is FYNNEI. The CDR3 runs 12 residues. The CDR3 loop is CASSGTGCGYTF. DNA of the CDR3: TGTGCCAGCAGTGGGACAGGGTGTGGCTACACCTTC.

The chain couples TRBV19 to TRBJ2-3, with a tentative D call TRBD2 (6 bases). Germline values: CDR1 LNHDA, CDR2 SQIVND (reference sequence). The CDR3 has 17 amino acids. Trimming cost V 5 bases and J 7 bases, with 25 bases left between them. The CDR3: CASSASRTAGSIHTQYF. CDR3 nucleotides: TGTGCCAGTAGTGCATCGCGTACAGCGGGTTCCATACATACGCAGTATTTT.

The chain joins TRBV25-1 to TRBJ2-5; 11 bases line up with TRBD2. This CDR3 has 14 amino acids. Trimming removed 3 bases from V and 7 bases from J; junction bases left unmatched: 4. Germline V lookup: CDR1 MGHDK, CDR2 SYGVNS. The CDR3 here is CASSEGLAVSTQYF. DNA for the CDR3: TGTGCCAGCAGTGAGGGACTAGCGGTCTCGACCCAGTACTTC.

The V and J genes are TRBV5-1 and TRBJ2-1, with 11 positions matching TRBD2. CDR3 size: 16 residues. With 0 bases clipped from V and 1 base from J, the junction kept 0 bases outside the gene matches. Germline values: CDR1 SGHRS, CDR2 YFSETQ. The CDR3 DNA reads as TGCGCCAGCAGCTTGGGACTAGCGGGATCCTACAATGAGCAGTTCTTC. Its protein product is CASSLGLAGSYNEQFF. The complete variable domain, with remaining parts taken from reference TRBV5-1 and TRBJ2-1, reads KAGVTQTPRYLIKTRGQQVTLSCSPISGHRSVSWYQQTPGQGLQFLFEYFSETQRNKGNFPGRFSGRQFSNSRSEMNVSTLELGDSALYLCASSLGLAGSYNEQFFGPGTRLTVL.

The V gene is TRBV27, the J gene TRBJ2-1; tentatively, D is TRBD1 (6 bases). The V end lost 5 bases, the J end lost 0 bases, and 11 bases lay between the germline ends. CDR3 length: 15 residues. Germline-derived CDR1 and CDR2 are MNHEY and SMNVEV (reference sequence). CDR3 coding DNA: TGTGCCAGCAGTGCCGGACAGAACTCCTACAATGAGCAGTTCTTC. As protein: CASSAGQNSYNEQFF.

J is TRBJ2-2 and V is TRBV6-6; TRBD1 is a possible D gene (5 bases). The length of the CDR3 is 16 residues. Germline loops: CDR1 MNHNY, CDR2 SVGAGI (reference sequence). V shed 8 bases and J shed 3 bases, with 19 bases lying between them. CDR3 in amino acids: CASVPVGHTDTGELFF. The CDR3 DNA follows: TGTGCCAGCGTACCTGTCGGACACACCGACACCGGGGAGCTGTTTTTT.

This chain links TRBV9 with TRBJ2-7, with 11 positions matching TRBD2. Germline V gene data show CDR1 as SGDLS and CDR2 as YYNGEE. The CDR3 spans 17 residues. V lost 6 bases and J lost 7; bases outside the gene matches: 18. The CDR3 DNA sequence: TGTGCCAGCACCGGGACTAGCGGAGCCCAGTCGTCGGGGGAGCAGTACTTC. The encoded protein is CASTGTSGAQSSGEQYF.

This clone was recorded only once. The chain recombines TRBV6-1 with TRBJ1-3, with 8 bases identical to TRBD1. Germline CDR1 MNHNS, CDR2 SASEGT. With V trimmed by 6 bases and J by 4 bases, 8 bases remained unmatched. The CDR3 runs to 15 residues. Written as DNA, the CDR3 is TGTGCCAGCAGGCCAGGGGGCGCAGGGGGAAACACCATATATTTT. This encodes CASRPGGAGGNTIYF.

CDR3 coding DNA: TGTGCCAGCAGCTTAGTCTCGGGAGGGTTGACTGGAAACACCATATATTTT. Translating gives CASSLVSGGLTGNTIYF. V gene TRBV7-2 combines with J gene TRBJ1-3; D is ambiguous. Germline values: CDR1 SGHTA, CDR2 FQGNSA. The CDR3 spans 17 residues. V lost 1 base and J lost 2, with 15 bases in between.

The chain is built from TRBV15 and TRBJ1-5; perhaps TRBD1 as D (6 bases). V was clipped by 0 bases and J by 3 bases, with 15 bases between them. This CDR3 contains 17 residues. The germline V gene has CDR1 LNHNV and CDR2 YYDKDF (reference sequence). The CDR3 DNA follows: TGTGCCACCAGCAGAGATCGCCTTCAGGGGAACAATCAGCCCCAGCATTTT. It is translated as CATSRDRLQGNNQPQHF.

V gene TRBV6-4 combines with J gene TRBJ1-3; no clear D. Germline V gives CDR1 MRHNA, CDR2 SNTAGT. V was cut by 4 bases and J by 0 bases, with 10 bases left in between. The CDR3 covers 15 residues. The CDR3 DNA reads as TGTGCCAGCAGTGGGTCGAGGAGCTCTGGAAACACCATATATTTT. The encoded protein is CASSGSRSSGNTIYF.

This chain links TRBV6-1 with TRBJ2-5; 8 bases fit TRBD2. Germline-derived CDR1 and CDR2 are MNHNS and SASEGT. Trimming took 7 bases from V and 3 from J; bases not matched to a gene: 7. The CDR3 contains 14 residues. CDR3 DNA sequence: TGTGCCAGCACCAAGACTAGCGCCGAAGAGACCCAGTACTTC. This codes for CASTKTSAEETQYF.

The V and J genes are TRBV28 and TRBJ1-3, with 9 bases fitting TRBD1. Unmatched junction bases numbered 5, after V lost 4 bases and J lost 4 bases. CDR1 and CDR2 from the germline V gene are MDHEN and SYDVKM. This CDR3 region has 15 residues. The DNA of the CDR3 is TGTGCCAGCAGTTCCGGACAGGGGATCGGAAACACCATATATTTT. Protein: CASSSGQGIGNTIYF.

This sequence joins TRBV2 and TRBJ2-6; unclear D gene. V was trimmed by 1 base and J by 0 bases, leaving 13 bases between them. CDR3 length equals 18 residues. From germline, CDR1 is SNHLY and CDR2 FYNNEI. The CDR3 nucleotides read TGTGCCAGCAGTGAAGACCCTAGGCCTTACTCTGGGGCCAACGTCCTGACTTTC. This codes for CASSEDPRPYSGANVLTF. The variable domain in full, with the rest retrieved from reference TRBV2 and TRBJ2-6, is EPEVTQTPSHQVTQMGQEVILRCVPISNHLYFYWYRQILGQKVEFLVSFYNNEISEKSEIFDDQFSVERPDGSNFTLKIRSTKLEDSAMYFCASSEDPRPYSGANVLTFGAGSRLTVL.

This clone was picked up one time. The V gene is TRBV10-2, the J gene TRBJ2-7; 9 positions match TRBD2. CDR3 length: 16 residues. From germline, CDR1 is WSHSY and CDR2 SAAADI. The V gene end was trimmed by 6 bases and the J gene end by 5 bases; junction bases not matched to a gene: 14. In DNA, the CDR3 is TGCGCCAGCAGCGGGGCCTTAGCGGGAGTACGGAACGAGCAGTACTTC. Its protein product is CASSGALAGVRNEQYF.

The chain carries TRBV19 and TRBJ1-5; weak D call: TRBD1 (6 bases). This CDR3 has 12 residues. Germline values: CDR1 LNHDA, CDR2 SQIVND (reference sequence). Deletions cut 5 bases from V and 6 bases from J, with 8 bases between. The DNA for the CDR3 is TGTGCCAGTAGTGCAGGGGTTCAGCCCCAGCATTTT. Translating it yields CASSAGVQPQHF.

This chain uses TRBV6-1 with TRBJ1-1, with 8 bases that match TRBD1. Per the germline V gene, CDR1 is MNHNS and CDR2 is SASEGT. V lost 7 bases, J lost 4 bases, and 5 bases stayed unmatched. This CDR3 spans 13 amino acids. The CDR3 DNA reads as TGTGCCAGCACTACAGGGGGATTCACTGAAGCTTTCTTT. Its translation is CASTTGGFTEAFF.

In this sample, this clone turned up once. V usage is TRBV13 and J usage is TRBJ2-3; D uncertain. Germline values: CDR1 PRHDT, CDR2 FYEKMQ (reference sequence). The CDR3 consists of 15 residues. Trimming took off 1 base at V and 1 base at J, with 9 bases between the two ends. The chain's CDR3 is CASSLVMAGTDTQYF. CDR3 coding DNA: TGTGCCAGCAGCTTAGTAATGGCAGGCACAGATACGCAGTATTTT.

CDR3 in DNA: TGTGCCAGCAGCTTAGCCTCCGGGGGGCTAAACACTGAAGCTTTCTTT. Translated, it gives CASSLASGGLNTEAFF. The chain recombines TRBV7-8 with TRBJ1-1; possible D gene TRBD1, 6 bases. Trimming pared 0 bases from V and 2 bases from J, leaving 13 bases between. Germline V lookup: CDR1 SGHVS, CDR2 FQNEAQ. The CDR3 is 16 residues long.

This chain connects TRBV7-2 to TRBJ2-1; 8 positions agree with TRBD1. Trimming cost V 4 bases and J 7 bases; bases outside gene matches: 3. Germline V gene sequence: CDR1 SGHTA, CDR2 FQGNSA. The length of the CDR3 is 13 residues. This CDR3 reads CASSWDRSNEQFF. The CDR3 coding sequence is TGTGCCAGCAGCTGGGACAGGTCGAATGAGCAGTTCTTC.